One sample yielded the 6 T cell receptor beta chains listed below, sequenced in a study of T-cell memory formation after mild COVID-19. TCRdb called the 5' RACE reads again in MiXCR, with one record for every CDR3 protein. Altogether about 110,000 distinct CDR3 sequences are present, 15% to 20% being singletons, with the ten largest covering roughly 5.5%. The specimen sequenced was PBMCs or a T cell subset sorted from them (not recorded which). The receptors come from a man between 18 and 29 years old who had mild COVID-19 (a few samples of this study predate the infection). Cell type and time point are not known.

This clonotype was detected a few times. The chain recombines TRBV5-1 with TRBJ2-5, with 10 nucleotides matching TRBD1. The junction had 8 bases not matched to a gene; V was cut back by 1 base and J by 5 bases. Germline values: CDR1 SGHRS, CDR2 YFSETQ. This CDR3 is 16 amino acids long. CDR3 amino acids: CASSLSQTGGVETQYF. The CDR3 coding sequence is TGCGCCAGCAGCTTGAGCCAGACAGGGGGCGTTGAGACCCAGTACTTC.

The chain combines TRBV4-3 with TRBJ2-6, with D possibly matching TRBD1 (6 bases). The CDR3 loop spans 18 amino acids. Germline lookup yields CDR1 LGHNA and CDR2 YSLEER. V was clipped by 5 bases and J by 0 bases, with 17 bases between them. The CDR3, as DNA: TGCGCCAGCAGCTCCTGGGGCAGGGGCTCCTCTGGGGCCAACGTCCTGACTTTC. Amino acids: CASSSWGRGSSGANVLTF.

The genes are TRBV12-3 or TRBV12-4 and TRBJ2-6; D remains unclear. V lost 6 bases and J 0 bases, leaving 18 bases between the germline ends. The CDR3 runs 18 residues. The CDR3 here is CASRPRWAPDSGANVLTF. CDR3 coding DNA: TGTGCCAGCAGGCCCAGGTGGGCCCCTGACTCTGGGGCCAACGTCCTGACTTTC.

V is TRBV6-1 and J is TRBJ1-6; D uncertain. CDR3 length: 15 amino acids. The germline V and J ends were trimmed by 7 bases and 7 bases, with 17 bases remaining between them. Germline-derived CDR1 and CDR2 are MNHNS and SASEGT. CDR3: CASIVTYFANSPLHF. CDR3 bases: TGTGCCAGCATCGTGACATATTTTGCCAATTCACCCCTCCACTTT.

The chain uses TRBV7-9 and TRBJ1-2; D possibly corresponds to TRBD1 (5 bases). The CDR3 is 12 amino acids. Germline V gene lookup returns CDR1 SEHNR and CDR2 FQNEAQ (reference sequence). V shed 2 bases and J shed 7 bases, with 8 bases lying between them. This CDR3 is CASSLQGSGYTF. The CDR3 DNA follows: TGTGCCAGCAGCTTACAGGGAAGTGGCTACACCTTC.

DNA of the CDR3: TGTGCCACCAGCAGAGCTTACACGGATGAGCAGTTCTTC. The encoded protein is CATSRAYTDEQFF. This chain uses TRBV15 with TRBJ2-1, with unresolved D. The V end was cut by 1 base, the J end by 8 bases, with 9 bases between. CDR1 and CDR2 (germline): LNHNV, YYDKDF (reference sequence). The CDR3 has 13 residues.